Below, 9 T cell receptor beta chains from the same sample are listed, as sequenced in a study of response to subunit inactivated influenza vaccine. TCRdb used MiXCR to reprocess the RT-PCR reads, holding one entry per CDR3 protein. The table has hundreds of thousands of distinct CDR3 sequences, approximately 10% seen once. Separately, the same data were catalogued under a study of T cells expressing NK-cell markers. Per that paper: TCR beta libraries carry UMIs added by 5'RACE template switching.

The sample here was PBMCs from blood, taken on the day of vaccination. The receptor set was obtained from a man in his fifties or sixties who received an inactivated influenza vaccine.

The CDR3 reads CASSAGTTKNPQYF. CDR3 sequence (DNA): TGTGCCAGCAGTGCCGGGACCACCAAAAACCCGCAGTATTTT. The chain combines TRBV28 with TRBJ2-3; D possibly uses TRBD1 or TRBD2 (5 bases each). The CDR3 runs 14 residues. Germline V CDR1 and CDR2: MDHEN, SYDVKM. The germline V and J ends were trimmed by 5 bases and 10 bases, with 19 bases remaining between them.

This clonotype was seen at least ten times. The germline gene is not matched at one end of the junction; a read error may be the cause. The chain joins TRBV7-2 to TRBJ2-3; 11 bases map to TRBD2. Germline V gene data show CDR1 as SGHTA and CDR2 as FQGNSA. The CDR3 totals 16 residues. CDR3 loop: CASSLGLAGGTDTQYF. Written as DNA, the CDR3 is TGTGCCAGCAGTTTAGGGCTAGCGGGAGGAACAGATACGCAGTATTTT.

This clonotype was seen a handful of times. The V and J genes are TRBV3-1 and TRBJ1-2, with D hard to call. The CDR3 has 11 amino acids. V gave up 1 base and J gave up 6 bases, with 3 bases separating them. Germline assignment: CDR1 LGHDT and CDR2 YNNKEL (reference sequence). CDR3 sequence: CASSQGHGYTF. CDR3 bases: TGTGCCAGCAGCCAAGGTCATGGCTACACCTTC.

This clonotype has at least ten counts. The genes are TRBV29-1 and TRBJ2-5; TRBD1 is a possible D gene (5 bases). Per the germline V gene, CDR1 is SQVTM and CDR2 is ANQGSEA. The CDR3 loop spans 12 amino acids. V was clipped by 5 bases and J by 1 base, with 8 bases between them. The CDR3 DNA reads TGCAGCGTTTTCGACAGCCAAGAGACCCAGTACTTC. Its translation is CSVFDSQETQYF.

This clonotype appeared many times. The chain employs TRBV28 and TRBJ1-5; 8 nucleotides align to TRBD1. CDR3 length: 14 residues. Trimming at V came to 2 bases and at J to 7 bases, leaving 4 bases not matched to a gene. CDR1 and CDR2 (germline): MDHEN, SYDVKM. The CDR3 coding sequence is TGTGCCAGCAGTTTAGACAGGGGTGGCCAGCCCCAGCATTTT. Its translation: CASSLDRGGQPQHF.

This clonotype has only a few counts. V usage is TRBV24-1 and J usage is TRBJ2-7; 7 bases match TRBD1. The V segment lost 3 bases and the J segment 1 base; nucleotides outside the gene matches: 2. Germline lookup yields CDR1 KGHDR and CDR2 SFDVKD. The CDR3 loop spans 14 amino acids. CDR3 in DNA: TGTGCCACCAGTGATCGGACAGGATCCTACGAGCAGTACTTC. This codes for CATSDRTGSYEQYF.

The CDR3 protein is CASSTQGAVTGSLHF. The CDR3 coding sequence is TGTGCCAGCAGTACGCAGGGGGCGGTGACAGGGTCCCTCCACTTT. J is TRBJ1-6 and V is TRBV12-3 or TRBV12-4, with 8 bases identical to TRBD1. V lost 5 bases, J lost 14 bases, and 14 bases stayed unmatched. CDR3 length: 15 amino acids.

This clonotype showed up just a few times. The chain employs TRBV3-1 and TRBJ2-3; 13 nucleotides agree with TRBD2. The CDR3 is 15 residues long. J was trimmed by 9 bases and V by 4 bases; bases with no gene match: 7. In germline, CDR1 is LGHDT, CDR2 YNNKEL (reference sequence). This chain's CDR3 is CASSPGGLAGETQYF. The DNA of the CDR3 is TGTGCCAGCAGCCCCGGAGGACTAGCGGGAGAGACGCAGTATTTT.

The V call is TRBV20-1, the J call TRBJ2-5; D might be TRBD2 (6 bases). Germline V gene data show CDR1 as DFQATT and CDR2 as SNEGSKA (reference sequence). V lost 6 bases and J 7 bases, leaving 21 bases between the germline ends. The CDR3 is 14 residues long. This chain's CDR3 is CSATPRARRGTQYF. CDR3 coding DNA: TGCAGTGCCACCCCACGGGCCCGGCGGGGGACCCAGTACTTC.